The T cell receptor beta chain under discussion was sequenced for a study of graft-versus-host responses after intestinal transplantation. About the research overall: Anti-thymocyte globulin induction was given to all recipients, followed by tacrolimus and steroids for 2 to 3 years.

Germline-derived CDR1 and CDR2 are GTSNPN and SVGIG (reference sequence). V was shortened by 6 bases and J by 4 bases, with 21 bases between the two germline ends. CDR3 length: 16 amino acids. The table came from immunoSEQ multiplex PCR; TCRdb's copy has only in-frame clones and leaves some out. Of some 110,000 clones in the sample, about 92% were seen once. With regard to this clone: What it binds is unknown.

The chain joins TRBV30 to TRBJ2-2, with D possibly being TRBD1 or TRBD2 (5 bases each). The clonotype comes from a human donor who was the organ donor for an intestinal transplant. The specimen was unstimulated CD8+ T cells sorted from spleen or lymph node cells, collected before transplant. CDR3 DNA: TGTGCCTGCCAACTACCGCTGGGGGAAGGCACCGGGGAGCTGTTTTTT. Translation: CACQLPLGEGTGELFF.